These 15 T cell receptor beta chains share one sample of origin, sequenced in a study of blood T cell repertoires in COVID-19. Sequenced by immunoSEQ multiplex PCR; TCRdb stores in-frame clones only, minus some. The data hold some 250,000 clones, with around 90% observed a single time. Sequencing was performed on peripheral blood. These receptors originate from a man aged 55-75 years who had recovered from COVID-19.

The chain recombines TRBV19 with TRBJ2-2; the D gene is possibly TRBD2 (6 bases). V was cut by 7 bases and J by 7 bases, with 22 bases left in between. The CDR3 runs to 16 residues. CDR1 is LNHDA and CDR2 is SQIVND in the germline V gene (reference sequence). CDR3 residues: CASIGQSAGFNGELFF. For the CDR3, the DNA is TGTGCCAGTATCGGTCAGAGTGCGGGGTTTAACGGGGAGCTGTTTTTT.

The chain carries TRBV24-1 and TRBJ2-5; 7 nucleotides line up with TRBD1. The CDR3 contains 17 residues. The V gene's germline CDR1 is KGHDR and CDR2 SFDVKD. With V trimmed by 2 bases and J by 0 bases, 8 bases remained unmatched. This CDR3 is CATSDYTGTEYQETQYF. The DNA of the CDR3 is TGTGCCACCAGTGATTATACCGGGACAGAGTACCAAGAGACCCAGTACTTC.

The V and J genes are TRBV5-8 and TRBJ2-1; tentative D call: TRBD2 (6 bases). V lost 7 bases and J lost 4, with 12 bases in between. The CDR3 has 13 residues. Germline V gene data show CDR1 as SGHTS and CDR2 as YDEGEE. This CDR3 is CASSRGFYNEQFF. The CDR3, as DNA: TGTGCCAGCTCCCGGGGGTTTTACAATGAGCAGTTCTTC.

This chain connects TRBV5-6 to TRBJ1-4; 10 bases agree with TRBD1. From germline, CDR1 is SGHDT and CDR2 YYEEEE. Trimming at V came to 1 base and at J to 6 bases, leaving 6 bases not matched to a gene. The CDR3 length is 16 residues. The CDR3 DNA is TGTGCCAGCAGCTTGTTTGATGGACAGGGGGATGAAAAACTGTTTTTT. Protein: CASSLFDGQGDEKLFF.

This chain's CDR3 is CASRVLGRAQYF. CDR3 DNA: TGTGCCAGCAGGGTACTCGGTCGGGCCCAGTACTTC. This chain uses TRBV3-1 (or the pseudogene TRBV3-2) with TRBJ2-5; D call uncertain. Germline V gene sequence: CDR1 LGHDT, CDR2 YNNKEL (reference sequence). The V gene lost 6 bases and the J gene lost 9 bases, with 14 bases spanning the gap. CDR3 length: 12 amino acids.

CDR3 sequence: CASSAGQGGPDTQYF. The DNA of the CDR3 is TGCGCCAGCAGTGCAGGTCAGGGCGGCCCAGATACGCAGTATTTT. This rearrangement joins TRBV5-1 to TRBJ2-3; D perhaps matches TRBD1 (5 bases). Germline values: CDR1 SGHRS, CDR2 YFSETQ. This CDR3 is built from 15 residues. V lost 5 bases to trimming and J lost 4 bases, with 17 bases between them. Using reference TRBV5-1 and TRBJ2-3 for the parts outside the CDR3, the full variable domain is KAGVTQTPRYLIKTRGQQVTLSCSPISGHRSVSWYQQTPGQGLQFLFEYFSETQRNKGNFPGRFSGRQFSNSRSEMNVSTLELGDSALYLCASSAGQGGPDTQYFGPGTRLTVL.

This clone was picked up a small number of times. The rearrangement uses TRBV2 and TRBJ1-1; D is unresolved. The CDR3 contains 13 residues. V lost 5 bases, J lost 1 base, and 8 bases lay in between. From germline, CDR1 is SNHLY and CDR2 FYNNEI. CDR3 DNA: TGTGCCAGCAGTATAATCAGGAACACTGAAGCTTTCTTT. Protein: CASSIIRNTEAFF.

V and J are TRBV9 and TRBJ1-6; no definite D call. The V and J ends lost 0 bases and 7 bases respectively, with 5 bases between them. The CDR3 contains 13 residues. Germline V gene lookup returns CDR1 SGDLS and CDR2 YYNGEE. The chain's CDR3 is CASSVAPNSPLHF. CDR3 coding DNA: TGTGCCAGCAGCGTAGCCCCAAATTCACCCCTCCACTTT.

Worth noting for this clone: The sample carries other DNA sequences with the same CDR3. The chain couples TRBV18 to TRBJ1-3; the D is unclear. The V gene lost 2 bases and the J gene lost 1 base, with 9 bases spanning the gap. This CDR3 comprises 15 residues. Per the germline V gene, CDR1 is KGHSH and CDR2 is LQKENI. The CDR3: CASSPTVASGNTIYF. CDR3 DNA sequence: TGTGCCAGCTCACCAACAGTAGCGTCTGGAAACACCATATATTTT.

This clone was detected only once. J is TRBJ1-4 and V is TRBV27, with TRBD1 as a possible D gene (5 bases). Germline V gene data show CDR1 as MNHEY and CDR2 as SMNVEV (reference sequence). V was trimmed by 3 bases and J by 2 bases, leaving 13 bases between them. The CDR3 runs 16 residues. The CDR3 loop is CASSLWQGYTNEKLFF. The CDR3 DNA reads as TGTGCCAGCAGTTTGTGGCAGGGTTACACTAATGAAAAACTGTTTTTT.

The rearrangement uses TRBV20-1 and TRBJ2-7, with 15 nucleotides matching TRBD2. Germline V lookup: CDR1 DFQATT, CDR2 SNEGSKA (reference sequence). The CDR3 is 11 residues long. The CDR3 loop reads CIGTSGGEQYF. Here the CDR3 DNA reads TGCATAGGGACTAGCGGGGGGGAGCAGTACTTC.

The chain has TRBV24-1 and TRBJ2-3; 8 bases are shared with TRBD1. With 4 bases clipped from V and 2 bases from J, the junction kept 10 bases outside the gene matches. The CDR3 consists of 17 residues. CDR1 and CDR2 (germline): KGHDR, SFDVKD. Written as DNA, the CDR3 is TGTGCCACCAGTGACCCCCGGGGACAGGAAGTCACAGATACGCAGTATTTT. Translation: CATSDPRGQEVTDTQYF.

This sequence joins TRBV5-1 and TRBJ2-4; D gene ambiguous. The CDR3 spans 13 residues. Trimming removed 1 base at V and 6 bases at J, with 8 bases between. Germline V gene data show CDR1 as SGHRS and CDR2 as YFSETQ. CDR3 sequence: CASSLFPGNIQYF. The CDR3 coding sequence is TGCGCCAGCAGCTTGTTCCCGGGAAACATTCAGTACTTC.

The CDR3 here is CASSTPPGGGASTDTQYF. CDR3 in DNA: TGTGCCAGCAGCACCCCCCCCGGCGGGGGGGCAAGCACAGATACGCAGTATTTT. The V call is TRBV7-9, the J call TRBJ2-3; 9 bases are a match to TRBD2. The CDR3 length is 18 residues. V lost 5 bases and J lost 0; bases outside the gene matches: 12. Germline lookup yields CDR1 SEHNR and CDR2 FQNEAQ (reference sequence).

This clone was seen only once. The chain has TRBV13 and TRBJ1-4; possibly TRBD1 for D (5 bases). CDR1 PRHDT and CDR2 FYEKMQ come from the germline V gene (reference sequence). Trimming removed 3 bases at V and 8 bases at J, with 7 bases between. CDR3 size: 12 residues. CDR3 protein: CASSFGHEKLFF. CDR3 sequence (DNA): TGTGCCAGCAGCTTCGGACACGAAAAACTGTTTTTT.